This T cell receptor (beta chain) derives from a study of CD4 T cells in relation to SARS-CoV-2 and coronaviruses. With regard to this clone: Its cognate antigen is unknown.

Produced via immunoSEQ multiplex PCR; TCRdb's table is partial and in-frame only. The sample lists around 35,000 clones; roughly 85% were seen once. The CDR3 spans 11 residues. In germline, CDR1 is LGHDT, CDR2 YNNKEL (reference sequence). Trimming removed 1 base from V and 7 bases from J, with 4 bases in between. The receptor was derived from an adult with COVID-19. The chain couples TRBV3-1 (or the pseudogene TRBV3-2) to TRBJ2-5; D ambiguous. The sequenced material came from naive CD4+ T cells from PBMCs, cultured in vitro. The subset: naive CD4+ T cells isolated by negative enrichment. CDR3 amino acids: CASSQGTTQYF. CDR3 sequence (DNA): TGTGCCAGCAGCCAAGGGACGACCCAGTACTTC.